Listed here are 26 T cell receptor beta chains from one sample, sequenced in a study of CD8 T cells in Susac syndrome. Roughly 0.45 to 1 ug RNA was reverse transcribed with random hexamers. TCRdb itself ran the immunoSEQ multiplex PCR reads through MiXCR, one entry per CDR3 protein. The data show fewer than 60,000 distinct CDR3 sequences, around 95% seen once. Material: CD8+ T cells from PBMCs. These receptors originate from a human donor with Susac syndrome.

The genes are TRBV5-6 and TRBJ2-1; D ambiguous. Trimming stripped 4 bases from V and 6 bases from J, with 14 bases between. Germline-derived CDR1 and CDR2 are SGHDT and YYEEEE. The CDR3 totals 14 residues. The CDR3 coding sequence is TGTGCCAGCAGCGTGAGCTGGCCCACCAATGAGCAGTTCTTC. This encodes CASSVSWPTNEQFF.

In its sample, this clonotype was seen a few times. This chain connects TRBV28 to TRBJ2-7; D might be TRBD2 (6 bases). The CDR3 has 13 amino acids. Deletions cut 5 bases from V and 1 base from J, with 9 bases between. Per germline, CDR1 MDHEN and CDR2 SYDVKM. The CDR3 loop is CASSPGTSYEQYF. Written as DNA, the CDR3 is TGTGCCAGCAGTCCCGGGACTTCCTACGAGCAGTACTTC.

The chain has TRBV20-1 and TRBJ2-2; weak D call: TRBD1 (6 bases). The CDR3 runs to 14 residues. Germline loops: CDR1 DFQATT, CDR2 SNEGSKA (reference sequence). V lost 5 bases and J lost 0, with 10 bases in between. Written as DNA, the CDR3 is TGCAGTGCTTCCGGGACATCGAACACCGGGGAGCTGTTTTTT. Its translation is CSASGTSNTGELFF.

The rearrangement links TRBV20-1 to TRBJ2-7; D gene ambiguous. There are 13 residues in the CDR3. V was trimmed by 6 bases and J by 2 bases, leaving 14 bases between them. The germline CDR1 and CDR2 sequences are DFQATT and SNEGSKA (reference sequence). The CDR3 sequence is CSAAPRIAYEQYF. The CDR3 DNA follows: TGCAGTGCCGCCCCCAGGATTGCCTACGAGCAGTACTTC.

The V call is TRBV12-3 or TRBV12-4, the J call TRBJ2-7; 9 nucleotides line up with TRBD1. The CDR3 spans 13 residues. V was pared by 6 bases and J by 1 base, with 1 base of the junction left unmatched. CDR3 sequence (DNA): TGTGCCAGCAGGGGGACAGGGTCCTACGAGCAGTACTTC. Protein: CASRGTGSYEQYF.

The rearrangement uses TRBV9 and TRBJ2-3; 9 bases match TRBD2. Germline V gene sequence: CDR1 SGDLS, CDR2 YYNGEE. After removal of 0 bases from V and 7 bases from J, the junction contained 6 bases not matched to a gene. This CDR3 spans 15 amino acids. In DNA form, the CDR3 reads TGTGCCAGCAGCGTAGGTCTAGCGGGGCTGAATACGCAGTATTTT. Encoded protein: CASSVGLAGLNTQYF.

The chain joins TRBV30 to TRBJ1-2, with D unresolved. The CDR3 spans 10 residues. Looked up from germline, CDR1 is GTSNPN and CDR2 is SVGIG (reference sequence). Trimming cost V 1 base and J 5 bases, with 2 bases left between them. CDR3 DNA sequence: TGTGCCTGGAGTGAATATGGCTACACCTTC. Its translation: CAWSEYGYTF.

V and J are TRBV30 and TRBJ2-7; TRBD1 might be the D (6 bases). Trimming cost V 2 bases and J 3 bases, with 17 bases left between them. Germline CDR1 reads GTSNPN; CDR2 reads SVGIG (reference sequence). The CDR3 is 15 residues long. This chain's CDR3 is CAWSKGGQGDYEQYF. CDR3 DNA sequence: TGTGCCTGGAGTAAAGGGGGTCAGGGCGACTACGAGCAGTACTTC.

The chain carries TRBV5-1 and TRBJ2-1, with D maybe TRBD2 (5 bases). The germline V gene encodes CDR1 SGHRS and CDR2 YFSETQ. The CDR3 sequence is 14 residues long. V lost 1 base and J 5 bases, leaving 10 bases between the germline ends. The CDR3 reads CASSLRLLNNEQFF. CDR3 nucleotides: TGCGCCAGCAGCTTGCGACTACTAAACAATGAGCAGTTCTTC.

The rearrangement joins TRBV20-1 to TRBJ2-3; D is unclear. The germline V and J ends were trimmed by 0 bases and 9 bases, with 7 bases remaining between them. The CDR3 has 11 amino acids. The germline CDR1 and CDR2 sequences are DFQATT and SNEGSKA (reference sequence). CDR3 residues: CSARDVGTQYF. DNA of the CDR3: TGCAGTGCTAGAGATGTGGGAACGCAGTATTTT.

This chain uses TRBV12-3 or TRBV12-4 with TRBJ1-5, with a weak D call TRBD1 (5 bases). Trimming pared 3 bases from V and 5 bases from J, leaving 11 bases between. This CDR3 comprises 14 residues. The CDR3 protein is CASSLFGGDQPQHF. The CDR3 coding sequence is TGTGCCAGCAGTTTGTTTGGGGGTGATCAGCCCCAGCATTTT.

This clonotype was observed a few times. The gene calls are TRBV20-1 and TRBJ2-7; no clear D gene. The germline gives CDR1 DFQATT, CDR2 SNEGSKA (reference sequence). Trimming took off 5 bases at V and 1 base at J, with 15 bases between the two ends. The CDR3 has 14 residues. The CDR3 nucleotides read TGCAGTGCTCTGCAGAGAAGGGATTCCTACGAGCAGTACTTC. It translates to CSALQRRDSYEQYF.

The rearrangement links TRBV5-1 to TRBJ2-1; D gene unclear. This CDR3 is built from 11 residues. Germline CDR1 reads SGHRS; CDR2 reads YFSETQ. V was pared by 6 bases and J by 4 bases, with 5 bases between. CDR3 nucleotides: TGCGCCAGCATGGATTACAATGAGCAGTTCTTC. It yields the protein CASMDYNEQFF.

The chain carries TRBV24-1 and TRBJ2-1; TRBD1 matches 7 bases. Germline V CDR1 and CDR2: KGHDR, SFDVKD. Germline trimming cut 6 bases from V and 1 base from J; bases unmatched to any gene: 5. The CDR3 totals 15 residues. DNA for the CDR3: TGTGCCACCAGTACCTCGGGACAGTCCTACAATGAGCAGTTCTTC. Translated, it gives CATSTSGQSYNEQFF.

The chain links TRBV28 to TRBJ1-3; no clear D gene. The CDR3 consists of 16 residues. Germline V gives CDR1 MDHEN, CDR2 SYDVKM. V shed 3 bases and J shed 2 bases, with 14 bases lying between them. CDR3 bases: TGTGCCAGCAGTTTGATGCAGAACCCCACTGGAAACACCATATATTTT. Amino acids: CASSLMQNPTGNTIYF.

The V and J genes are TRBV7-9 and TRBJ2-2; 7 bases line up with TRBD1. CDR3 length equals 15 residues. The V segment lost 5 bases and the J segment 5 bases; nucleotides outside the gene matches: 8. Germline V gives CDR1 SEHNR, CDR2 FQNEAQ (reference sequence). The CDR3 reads CASSERTGATGELFF. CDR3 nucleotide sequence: TGTGCCAGCAGCGAAAGGACAGGAGCAACCGGGGAGCTGTTTTTT.

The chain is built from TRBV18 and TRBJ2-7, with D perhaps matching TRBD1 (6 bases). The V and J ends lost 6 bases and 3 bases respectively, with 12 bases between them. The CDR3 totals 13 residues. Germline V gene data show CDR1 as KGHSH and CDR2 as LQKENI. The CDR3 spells CASSIDRRYEQYF. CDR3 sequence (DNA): TGTGCCAGCTCTATCGACAGGCGCTACGAGCAGTACTTC. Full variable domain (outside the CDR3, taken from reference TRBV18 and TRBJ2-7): NAGVMQNPRHLVRRRGQEARLRCSPMKGHSHVYWYRQLPEEGLKFMVYLQKENIIDESGMPKERFSAEFPKEGPSILRIQQVVRGDSAAYFCASSIDRRYEQYFGPGTRLTVT.

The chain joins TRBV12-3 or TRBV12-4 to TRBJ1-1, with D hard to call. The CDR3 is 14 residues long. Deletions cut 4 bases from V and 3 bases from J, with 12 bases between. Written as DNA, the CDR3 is TGTGCCAGCAGTTCCTTAGGGTTCCACACTGAAGCTTTCTTT. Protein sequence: CASSSLGFHTEAFF.

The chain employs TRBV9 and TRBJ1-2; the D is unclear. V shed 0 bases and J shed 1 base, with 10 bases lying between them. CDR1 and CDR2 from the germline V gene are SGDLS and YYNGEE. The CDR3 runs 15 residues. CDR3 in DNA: TGTGCCAGCAGCGTAGCTCTCCGGAGTAACTATGGCTACACCTTC. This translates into CASSVALRSNYGYTF.

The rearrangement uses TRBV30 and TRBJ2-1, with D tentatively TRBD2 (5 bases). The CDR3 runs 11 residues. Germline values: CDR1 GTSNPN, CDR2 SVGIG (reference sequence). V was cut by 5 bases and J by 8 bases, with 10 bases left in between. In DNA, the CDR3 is TGTGCCTGGGCTCCGCGGGATGAGCAGTTCTTC. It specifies CAWAPRDEQFF.

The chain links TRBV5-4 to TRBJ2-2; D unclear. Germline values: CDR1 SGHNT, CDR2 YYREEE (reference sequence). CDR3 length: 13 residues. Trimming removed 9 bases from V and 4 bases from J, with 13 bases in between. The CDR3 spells CAIPAGPTGELFF. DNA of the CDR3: TGTGCCATACCCGCCGGGCCCACCGGGGAGCTGTTTTTT.

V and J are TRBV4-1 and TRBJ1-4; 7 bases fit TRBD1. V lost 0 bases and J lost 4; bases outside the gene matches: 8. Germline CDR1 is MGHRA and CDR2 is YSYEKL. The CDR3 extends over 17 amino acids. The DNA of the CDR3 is TGCGCCAGCAGCCAAGATCCGGGACAGAACTATAATGAAAAACTGTTTTTT. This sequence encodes CASSQDPGQNYNEKLFF.

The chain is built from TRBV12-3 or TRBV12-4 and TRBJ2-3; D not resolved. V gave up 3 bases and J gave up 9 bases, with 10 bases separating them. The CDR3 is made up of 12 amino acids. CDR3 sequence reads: CASSLPYRTQYF. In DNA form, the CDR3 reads TGTGCCAGCAGTTTGCCGTATCGAACGCAGTATTTT.

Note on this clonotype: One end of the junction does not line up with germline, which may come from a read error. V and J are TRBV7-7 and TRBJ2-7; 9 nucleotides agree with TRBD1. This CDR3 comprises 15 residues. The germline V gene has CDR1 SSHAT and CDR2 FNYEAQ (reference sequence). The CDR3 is CASSLGTGLSYEQYF. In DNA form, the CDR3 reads TGTGCTAGCAGCTTAGGGACAGGGTTGTCCTACGAGCAGTACTTC. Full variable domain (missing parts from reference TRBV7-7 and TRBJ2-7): GAGVSQSPRYKVTKRGQDVTLRCDPISSHATLYWYQQALGQGPEFLTYFNYEAQPDKSGLPSDRFSAERPEGSISTLTIQRTEQRDSAMYRCASSLGTGLSYEQYFGPGTRLTVT.

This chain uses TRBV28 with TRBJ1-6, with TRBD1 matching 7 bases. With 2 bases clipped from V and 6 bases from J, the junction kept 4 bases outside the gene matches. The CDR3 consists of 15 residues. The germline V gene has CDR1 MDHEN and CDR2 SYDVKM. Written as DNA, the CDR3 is TGTGCCAGCAGTTTACGCGGGACAGTTAATTCACCCCTCCACTTT. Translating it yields CASSLRGTVNSPLHF.

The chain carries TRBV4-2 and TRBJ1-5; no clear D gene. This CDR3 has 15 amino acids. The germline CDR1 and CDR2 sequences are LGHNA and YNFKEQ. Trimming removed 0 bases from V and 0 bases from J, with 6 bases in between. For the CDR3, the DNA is TGTGCCAGCAGCCAAGAGGAAGCTAGCAATCAGCCCCAGCATTTT. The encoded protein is CASSQEEASNQPQHF.